Here is one T cell receptor beta chain with its context. Antigen: not known. Data came from immunoSEQ multiplex PCR; TCRdb stores just in-frame clones and leaves some out. The sample carries around 700,000 clones, 72% recorded once. These data come from a study of shared clonotypes between healthy human individuals. Study-level points and caveats: Relative to memory subsets, naive subsets generally showed larger estimated richness. Among non-shared clonotypes, generation probabilities were lower than among those shared by all four donors.

Donors were healthy HIV-negative adults without recently reported acute infections or vaccinations. A CD45RA+ naive subset and a CD45RA-negative memory subset were split from CD4+ cells. This receptor was taken from a woman aged 25 to 45 in good health. Input material: memory CD4+ T cells sorted from blood. As to subset: CD45RA-negative fraction.

In DNA, the CDR3 is TGCAGCGTTGGGGGGCCAGCTAGGAACACCGGGGAGCTGTTTTTT. Protein product: CSVGGPARNTGELFF. V and J are TRBV29-1 and TRBJ2-2; D is perhaps TRBD1 (6 bases). This CDR3 contains 15 residues. The ends were cut back, 4 bases at V and 1 base at J, with 13 bases in the middle. The germline V gene encodes CDR1 SQVTM and CDR2 ANQGSEA.